What follows are 2 T cell receptor beta chains derived from one specimen sequenced in a study of blood T cell repertoires in COVID-19. Method: immunoSEQ multiplex PCR; TCRdb's copy keeps in-frame clones and lacks some. The data hold about 250,000 clones, with around 84% observed a single time. Sequencing was done on a sample of PBMCs or T cells enriched from blood (not recorded which). Source of these receptors: a man between 35 and 55 years old who had recovered from COVID-19.

The chain recombines TRBV28 with TRBJ2-3, with TRBD2 matching over 11 bases. The CDR3 covers 16 residues. The V gene's germline CDR1 is MDHEN and CDR2 SYDVKM. V trimming: 3 bases; J trimming: 6 bases; junction bases outside the gene matches: 8. For the CDR3, the DNA is TGTGCCAGCAGTTTCCCCACACTAGCGGGGGCGGATACGCAGTATTTT. This encodes CASSFPTLAGADTQYF.

CDR3 nucleotide sequence: TGTGCCAGCAGCGAGACAGACCTGAACACTGAAGCTTTCTTT. Residues: CASSETDLNTEAFF. The V and J genes are TRBV7-8 and TRBJ1-1, with D possibly matching TRBD1 (5 bases). Germline V lookup: CDR1 SGHVS, CDR2 FQNEAQ. Trimming removed 5 bases at V and 0 bases at J, with 10 bases between. The CDR3 loop spans 14 amino acids.